One and the same sample provided the 5 T cell receptor beta chains below, sequenced in a study of shared clonotypes between healthy human individuals. Using immunoSEQ multiplex PCR, the repertoire was profiled, and TCRdb retains in-frame clones only, with some absent. This table has 650,000 to 700,000 clones, around 91% appearing once. Sequences were obtained from memory CD8+ T cells from PBMCs. Subset given: CD45RO+ cells pooled with CCR7-negative TemRA cells. The receptors were gathered from a young man in good health. Some clones in this sample may be carry-over from other donors' samples.

This chain links TRBV11-2 with TRBJ1-1, with D possibly being TRBD1 (6 bases). Looked up from germline, CDR1 is SGHAT and CDR2 is FQNNGV. The CDR3 covers 15 residues. V lost 6 bases, J lost 1 base, and 15 bases lay in between. CDR3 region: CASSLNAGANTEAFF. The DNA of the CDR3 is TGTGCCAGCAGTTTAAACGCAGGGGCGAACACTGAAGCTTTCTTT.

The CDR3 DNA reads TGTGCCAGCACTAGCGCACAAGAGACCCAGTACTTC. Its protein is CASTSAQETQYF. The chain is built from TRBV11-2 and TRBJ2-5, with TRBD2 as a possible D gene (6 bases). The CDR3 has 12 residues. Germline CDR1 SGHAT, CDR2 FQNNGV. V was cut by 7 bases and J by 2 bases, with 8 bases left in between. The variable domain in full, completed from reference TRBV11-2 and TRBJ2-5, reads EAGVAQSPRYKIIEKRQSVAFWCNPISGHATLYWYQQILGQGPKLLIQFQNNGVVDDSQLPKDRFSAERLKGVDSTLKIQPAKLEDSAVYLCASTSAQETQYFGPGTRLLVL.

Remarks on this clone: The sample carries other DNA sequences with the same CDR3. The chain joins TRBV28 to TRBJ2-7; 11 positions agree with TRBD2. V lost 6 bases, J lost 3 bases, and 4 bases stayed unmatched. The CDR3 runs 14 residues. CDR1 is MDHEN, CDR2 SYDVKM, per germline. The CDR3 reads CASSLAGGNYEQYF. CDR3 nucleotide sequence: TGTGCCAGCAGCCTAGCGGGAGGAAACTACGAGCAGTACTTC.

Here the CDR3 reads CATSREGESNQPQHF. CDR3 DNA: TGTGCCACCAGCAGAGAGGGGGAAAGCAATCAGCCCCAGCATTTT. The chain recombines TRBV15 with TRBJ1-5; D might be TRBD1 (5 bases). Germline-derived CDR1 and CDR2 are LNHNV and YYDKDF (reference sequence). The ends were cut back, 0 bases at V and 1 base at J, with 7 bases in the middle. The CDR3 covers 15 residues.

The sample holds one count of this clone. The chain uses TRBV19 and TRBJ2-1; D is possibly TRBD1 or TRBD2 (6 bases each). The CDR3 consists of 17 residues. The germline V gene encodes CDR1 LNHDA and CDR2 SQIVND (reference sequence). V was pared by 3 bases and J by 3 bases, with 18 bases between. The CDR3 DNA reads TGTGCCAGTAGTATCCAATCACAGGGACTGCACTACAATGAGCAGTTCTTC. This translates into CASSIQSQGLHYNEQFF. Combining the CDR3 with reference TRBV19 and TRBJ2-1 gives the whole variable domain DGGITQSPKYLFRKEGQNVTLSCEQNLNHDAMYWYRQDPGQGLRLIYYSQIVNDFQKGDIAEGYSVSREKKESFPLTVTSAQKNPTAFYLCASSIQSQGLHYNEQFFGPGTRLTVL.